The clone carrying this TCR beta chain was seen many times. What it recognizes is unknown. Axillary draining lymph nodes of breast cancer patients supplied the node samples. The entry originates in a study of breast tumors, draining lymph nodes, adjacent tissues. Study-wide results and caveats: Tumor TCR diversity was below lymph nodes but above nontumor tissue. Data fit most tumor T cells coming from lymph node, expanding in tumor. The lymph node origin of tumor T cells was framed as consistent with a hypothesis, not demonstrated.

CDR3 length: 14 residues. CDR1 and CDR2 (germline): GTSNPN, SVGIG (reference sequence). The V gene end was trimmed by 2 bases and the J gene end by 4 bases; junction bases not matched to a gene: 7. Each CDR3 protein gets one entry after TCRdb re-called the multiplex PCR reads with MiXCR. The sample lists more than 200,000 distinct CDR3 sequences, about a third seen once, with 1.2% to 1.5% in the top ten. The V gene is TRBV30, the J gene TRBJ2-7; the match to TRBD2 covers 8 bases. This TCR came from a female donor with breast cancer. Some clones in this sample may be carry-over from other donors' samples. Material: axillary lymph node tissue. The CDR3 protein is CAWSRLALKYEQYF. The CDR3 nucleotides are TGTGCCTGGAGTCGACTAGCGTTAAAGTACGAGCAGTACTTC.